The rows below give T cell receptor beta chains drawn from one sample of a study of blood T cell repertoires in COVID-19. Assay used: immunoSEQ multiplex PCR; TCRdb lists only in-frame clones, some missing. The data contain around 250,000 clones, approximately 90% of them singletons. The sequenced material came from PBMCs or T cells enriched from blood (not recorded which). All receptors come from a woman in her 30s who had recovered from COVID-19. Each CDR3 is given with its conserved first and last residue. Fields, in order: J gene, D gene, V gene, clone size, CDR3 DNA, CDR3 protein. The D gene is left open where the match is weak. Clone size, where shown, is once, few, many, or a class for clones that have expanded.

>TRBJ2-1|TRBD1|TRBV7-9|few
TGTGCCAGCAGCTTCCGGGACAGCAATGAGCAGTTCTTC
CASSFRDSNEQFF
>TRBJ1-5|.|TRBV19|once
TGTGCCAGCCACACGACGGCGGGCAATCAGCCCCAGCATTTT
CASHTTAGNQPQHF
>TRBJ2-2|TRBD1|TRBV5-1|.
TGCGCCAGCAGCTCCCGGGACAGGACCACCGGGGAGCTGTTTTTT
CASSSRDRTTGELFF
>TRBJ2-1|.|TRBV11-2|.
TGTGCCAGCAGCTTTCCCCAGGCTGAGCAGTTCTTC
CASSFPQAEQFF
>TRBJ2-1|.|TRBV9|.
TGTGCCAGCAGCGTAGGTGGTAGCGGCAACAATGAGCAGTTCTTC
CASSVGGSGNNEQFF
>TRBJ2-4|TRBD1|TRBV5-1|.
TGCGCCAGCAGCTTTGCCAGCCCCGGTACGGGACAGACTTCTATTCTAGCCAAAAACATTCAGTACTTC
CASSFASPGTGQTSILAKNIQYF
>TRBJ1-5|.|TRBV6-5|.
TGTGCCAGCAGTTACTCTGTCCCAGGATTCAATCAGCCCCAGCATTTT
CASSYSVPGFNQPQHF
>TRBJ2-3|.|TRBV30|.
TGTGCCTTGGGACCGGGTGGCACAGATACGCAGTATTTT
CALGPGGTDTQYF
>TRBJ1-3|.|TRBV19|.
TGTGCCAGTACCAGGGACATCTCTGGAAACACCATATATTTT
CASTRDISGNTIYF
>TRBJ2-7|TRBD1|TRBV3-1/TRBV3-2|.
TGTGCCAGCAGCCAAGAAGCCAGGGGGTACGAGCAGTACTTC
CASSQEARGYEQYF
>TRBJ1-2|.|TRBV13|few
TGTGCCAGCAGCTTAGACACAGACACGAACTATGGCTACACCTTC
CASSLDTDTNYGYTF
>TRBJ1-1|.|TRBV6-5|.
TGTGCCAGCAGTTACTCACCGGCAGAGCGTGAAGCTTTCTTT
CASSYSPAEREAFF
>TRBJ1-2|.|TRBV19|.
TGTGCCAGTAATGAACTGAACTATGGCTACACCTTC
CASNELNYGYTF
>TRBJ2-6|TRBD1|TRBV5-4|.
TGTGCCAGCAGCTTGGGTAGGGGGCCTGGGGCCAACGTCCTGACTTTC
CASSLGRGPGANVLTF
>TRBJ2-1|TRBD1|TRBV5-1|.
TGCGCCAGCAGCTTGGTAGGGACAGACAGCTCCTACAATGAGCAGTTCTTC
CASSLVGTDSSYNEQFF
>TRBJ1-2|TRBD1|TRBV6-5|.
TGTGCCAGCAGTCCCAGGGACAGGGGGTTGGGAGGCTACACCTTC
CASSPRDRGLGGYTF
>TRBJ1-4|.|TRBV27|few
TGTGCCAGCAGTTTTTCGGGGGGGCAGGGCGCGGAAAAACTGTTTTTT
CASSFSGGQGAEKLFF
>TRBJ1-1|.|TRBV28|few
TGTGCCAGCAGTTTGGTCCCCAGGCAGGAGAACACTGAAGCTTTCTTT
CASSLVPRQENTEAFF
>TRBJ2-1|TRBD2|TRBV7-2|.
TGTGCCAGCAGCTTAGAAAGCAGACTAGCCAATGAGCAGTTCTTC
CASSLESRLANEQFF
>TRBJ1-2|.|TRBV12-3/TRBV12-4|.
TGTGCCAGCACCTCCGACTATTATGGCTACACCTTC
CASTSDYYGYTF
>TRBJ2-2|.|TRBV7-9|.
TGTGCCAGCAGCTTAAGTTACGGGAACACCGGGGAGCTGTTTTTT
CASSLSYGNTGELFF
>TRBJ1-1|.|TRBV19|.
TGTGCCAGTAGTCCCCGGTTGAGGAGCACTGAAGCTTTCTTT
CASSPRLRSTEAFF
>TRBJ1-1|TRBD1|TRBV6-2/TRBV6-3|once
TGTGCCAGCAGTTACAACCCAGGGGGCCGATCTTTCTTT
CASSYNPGGRSFF
>TRBJ1-1|TRBD1|TRBV29-1|.
TGCAGCGTTGAAGATCCCCGGACAGGGATGAACACTGAAGCTTTCTTT
CSVEDPRTGMNTEAFF
>TRBJ1-1|TRBD1|TRBV4-3|.
TGCGCCAGCAGCCAAGACCTGGCTGGACAGGGGCCCACTGAAGCTTTCTTT
CASSQDLAGQGPTEAFF
>TRBJ1-1|.|TRBV3-1/TRBV3-2|.
TGTGCCAGCAGCTCGCGGAGTATGAACACTGAAGCTTTCTTT
CASSSRSMNTEAFF
>TRBJ1-1|.|TRBV11-2|.
TGTGCCAGCAGCTTTGGGCCGTTGAACACTGAAGCTTTCTTT
CASSFGPLNTEAFF
>TRBJ2-5|.|TRBV2|.
TGTGCCAGCAGTCGACTAGACGAGACCCAGTACTTC
CASSRLDETQYF
>TRBJ1-1|.|TRBV30|few
TGTGCCTGGAGTATTTTCTTGGGGGGGAACACTGAAGCTTTCTTT
CAWSIFLGGNTEAFF
>TRBJ2-1|TRBD2|TRBV5-1|.
TGCGCCAGCAGCTCCGGACTAGCGGGAGGGAACTACAATGAGCAGTTCTTC
CASSSGLAGGNYNEQFF
>TRBJ2-1|.|TRBV5-1|.
TGCGCCAGCAGCTTGGGTAATTCCAATGAGCAGTTCTTC
CASSLGNSNEQFF
>TRBJ1-1|TRBD1|TRBV28|.
TGTGCCAGCCTGACAGGGACCATGAACACTGAAGCTTTCTTT
CASLTGTMNTEAFF
>TRBJ1-1|.|TRBV7-3|.
TGTGCCAGCAGCTTATCTGAGTACACTGAAGCTTTCTTT
CASSLSEYTEAFF
>TRBJ1-1|TRBD1|TRBV15|.
TGTGCCACCAGCAGAGATCGGGACAGGGAGGAAGCTTTCTTT
CATSRDRDREEAFF
>TRBJ1-1|.|TRBV6-6|.
TGTGCCAGCCGAGCTGGGGAGCACCACTTAGCTTTCTTT
CASRAGEHHLAFF
>TRBJ1-2|.|TRBV28|.
TGTGCCAGCACGGGAGAAATCCGCGGCTATGGCTACACCTTC
CASTGEIRGYGYTF
>TRBJ2-7|TRBD2|TRBV7-2|.
TGTGCCAGCAGCCCTAGCGGGACGAGCTCCTACGAGCAGTACTTC
CASSPSGTSSYEQYF
>TRBJ1-4|.|TRBV11-2|.
TGTGCCAGCAGCCCCCGTCGCGGCGAAAATGAAAAACTGTTTTTT
CASSPRRGENEKLFF
>TRBJ1-1|.|TRBV9|.
TGTGCCAGCAGCTCCCGGGTGGGGAGTGAAGCTTTCTTT
CASSSRVGSEAFF
>TRBJ1-1|.|TRBV3-1/TRBV3-2|.
TGTGCCAGCAGCCAAGGGGCCGGGGACACTGAAGCTTTCTTT
CASSQGAGDTEAFF
>TRBJ1-2|.|TRBV28|.
TGTGCCAGCAGTACAGCTAACTATGGCTACACCTTC
CASSTANYGYTF
>TRBJ1-5|.|TRBV3-1/TRBV3-2|.
TGTGCCAGCAGCCAAGATCCCAGGGCCGGTCAGCCCCAGCATTTT
CASSQDPRAGQPQHF
>TRBJ2-1|TRBD2|TRBV16|.
TGTGCCAGCAGCCAACTAGCGGGAGGGCCCTCTTACAATGAGCAGTTCTTC
CASSQLAGGPSYNEQFF
>TRBJ1-2|.|TRBV29-1|.
TGCAGCACCCCGGGGAAATTCTATGGCTACACCTTC
CSTPGKFYGYTF
>TRBJ1-5|.|TRBV5-1|.
TGCGCCAGCAGCTTGGACCTGGAGGGCAATCAGCCCCAGCATTTT
CASSLDLEGNQPQHF